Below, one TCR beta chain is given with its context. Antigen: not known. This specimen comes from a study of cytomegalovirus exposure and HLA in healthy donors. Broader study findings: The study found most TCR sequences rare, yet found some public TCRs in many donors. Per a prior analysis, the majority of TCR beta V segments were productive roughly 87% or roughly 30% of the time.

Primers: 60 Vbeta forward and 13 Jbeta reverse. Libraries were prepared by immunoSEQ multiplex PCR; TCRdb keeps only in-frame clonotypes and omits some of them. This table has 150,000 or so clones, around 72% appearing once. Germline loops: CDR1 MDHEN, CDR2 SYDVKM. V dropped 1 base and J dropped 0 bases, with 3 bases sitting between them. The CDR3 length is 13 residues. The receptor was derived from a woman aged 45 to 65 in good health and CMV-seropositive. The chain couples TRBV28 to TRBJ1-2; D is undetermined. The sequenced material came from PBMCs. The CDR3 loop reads CASSLSSNYGYTF. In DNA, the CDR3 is TGTGCCAGCAGTTTATCCTCTAACTATGGCTACACCTTC.